This T cell receptor (beta chain) was sequenced during a study of cytomegalovirus exposure and HLA in healthy donors. The germline gives CDR1 LNHDA, CDR2 SQIVND (reference sequence). The ends lost 5 bases at V and 1 base at J; junction bases unmatched: 4. The CDR3 covers 14 residues. This clone was seen just once. Its antigen is undetermined. Findings and caveats of the study: A highly shared variant cluster was judged a likely technical artifact.

PCR primers comprised 60 Vbeta and 13 Jbeta primers. Here immunoSEQ multiplex PCR was the method, and the copy in TCRdb shows in-frame clones only, minus some. The repertoire has 150,000 to 250,000 clones, less than 85% of them found once; the top ten carry roughly 1.4%. This chain links TRBV19 with TRBJ1-1; 7 nucleotides align to TRBD1. This TCR derives from a girl between 5 and 17 years old in good health and CMV-seropositive. Material for sequencing was PBMCs. This CDR3 reads CASSSQGRNTEAFF. In DNA form, the CDR3 reads TGTGCCAGTAGTTCACAGGGGAGGAACACTGAAGCTTTCTTT.